This TCR beta chain derives from a study of blood T cell repertoires in COVID-19. Across the whole study: The analysed material was cDNA or gDNA that came from T cells, B-cell-depleted T cells, or PBMCs.

The CDR3 has 16 amino acids. J gave up 4 bases and V 5 bases, and 7 bases lay outside the gene matches. Germline-derived CDR1 and CDR2 are GTSNPN and SVGIG (reference sequence). Authors' methods: Quantification of nucleated cells was approximated via reference gene primer amplification. Assay: immunoSEQ multiplex PCR; the TCRdb copy retains only in-frame clones and omits some. Clone size and V and J calls were adopted from that table, with D and trimming inferred from the DNA. The sample has roughly 330,000 clones, more than 80% seen once. This clone has more than one count but fewer than ten. The TCR comes from a man between 18 and 35 years old who had recovered from COVID-19. The J gene is TRBJ2-2, the V gene TRBV30; 13 bases match TRBD2. Source material: peripheral blood. CDR3 bases: TGTGCCTGGGGGGGACTAGCGGGACCTTTCACCGGGGAGCTGTTTTTT. Protein sequence: CAWGGLAGPFTGELFF.